This TCR beta chain comes out of a study of T and B cells in COVID-19 patients. Study observations and caveats: Exclusive to the recovered cohort were 2,000 to 2,500 TCR clusters, 30 to 40 of them with low generation probability.

TRB rearrangements were amplified by multiplex PCR with BIOMED2 TRB-A/B primers. MiXCR was run by TCRdb on the multiplex PCR reads, yielding one entry per CDR3 protein. The sample holds under 20,000 distinct CDR3 sequences, around a quarter seen once. Germline V CDR1 and CDR2: LNHNV, YYDKDF (reference sequence). The CDR3 has 15 residues. The trim removed 4 bases at V and 1 base at J, leaving 6 bases unmatched. This clonotype was detected a few times. Its antigen remains unidentified. Each TRB amplification used about 250-550 ng of genomic DNA from blood. The chain couples TRBV15 to TRBJ2-7, with 8 bases identical to TRBD1. The receptor comes from a human donor who had recovered from COVID-19. The specimen was blood. The chain's CDR3 is CATSIDQGASYEQYF. CDR3 bases: TGTGCCACCAGCATCGATCAGGGGGCTTCCTACGAGCAGTACTTC.